This is a list of T cell receptor beta chains from one sample in a study of identical twins. TCRdb called the 5' RACE reads again in MiXCR, with one record for every CDR3 protein. The repertoire holds 1,800,000 or so distinct CDR3 sequences, with about 32% as singletons. The sample was cord blood. The receptors come from a newborn girl in good health. The CDR3 runs from the conserved cysteine through the conserved F or W. A row's size may be missing; if present it is once, few, many or a size class.

CDR3 protein: CASSLGLAGVNRDTGELFF
clone size: few
V gene: TRBV28

CDR3 protein: CASSSRGGGKETQYF
clone size: -
V gene: TRBV7-6

CDR3 protein: CASSVGVGTGYPDTEAFF
clone size: few
V gene: TRBV9

CDR3 protein: CASSLAGGNTGELFF
clone size: many
V gene: TRBV5-1

CDR3 protein: CASSLGNWGDPQHF
clone size: few
V gene: TRBV7-9

CDR3 protein: CSVFRAGGNTGELFF
clone size: -
V gene: TRBV20-1

CDR3 protein: CASSQTLSGGAYNEQFF
clone size: few
V gene: TRBV4-2

CDR3 protein: CASSDGQRVYEQYF
clone size: -
V gene: TRBV6-1

CDR3 protein: CASSPGAGGDCGYTF
clone size: -
V gene: TRBV5-1

CDR3 protein: CASSWTGGRGEKLFF
clone size: -
V gene: TRBV11-2

CDR3 protein: CSASVYRVNQPQHF
clone size: -
V gene: TRBV20-1

CDR3 protein: CASSGTGTGFFSYEQYF
clone size: -
V gene: TRBV25-1

CDR3 protein: CSARGGQAQETQYF
clone size: few
V gene: TRBV20-1

CDR3 protein: CSAGAQSRGHNEQFF
clone size: -
V gene: TRBV20-1

CDR3 protein: CASSEYGTTNTGELFF
clone size: few
V gene: TRBV25-1

CDR3 protein: CASSPSGHNEQYF
clone size: few
V gene: TRBV7-7

CDR3 protein: CASSETGVQPQHF
clone size: -
V gene: TRBV6-1

CDR3 protein: CASSPEGNSYNSPLHF
clone size: -
V gene: TRBV6-6

CDR3 protein: CASSPWLAGASNEQYF
clone size: -
V gene: TRBV9

CDR3 protein: CASSEGSGGFTGELFF
clone size: once
V gene: TRBV2

CDR3 protein: CASTLRQGNQPQHF
clone size: few
V gene: TRBV27

CDR3 protein: CASSEVGANYGYTF
clone size: -
V gene: TRBV6-1

CDR3 protein: CASQRESTDTQYF
clone size: few
V gene: TRBV10-3

CDR3 protein: CSARDVLVADTQYF
clone size: -
V gene: TRBV20-1

CDR3 protein: CASSQDMANEQFF
clone size: many
V gene: TRBV4-2

CDR3 protein: CASSLGTAFSGNEQYF
clone size: -
V gene: TRBV11-2

CDR3 protein: CASSLNDRPNSPLHF
clone size: -
V gene: TRBV7-9

CDR3 protein: CASSVAGRPPTDTQYF
clone size: -
V gene: TRBV9

CDR3 protein: CASEGSPSYEQYF
clone size: few
V gene: TRBV6-1

CDR3 protein: CASNLAGGHEQFF
clone size: -
V gene: TRBV27

CDR3 protein: CASSSNNNEQYF
clone size: -
V gene: TRBV7-8

CDR3 protein: CASSGTGTYEQYF
clone size: many
V gene: TRBV5-1

CDR3 protein: CASRPSHGTVSNTEAFF
clone size: -
V gene: TRBV12-3/TRBV12-4

CDR3 protein: CASSYTGGRSFSYEQYF
clone size: few
V gene: TRBV27

CDR3 protein: CASSTGLAEYQETQYF
clone size: -
V gene: TRBV21-1

CDR3 protein: CASSLWSVGTGANVLTF
clone size: few
V gene: TRBV5-1

CDR3 protein: CATTGLRNYGYTF
clone size: few
V gene: TRBV19

CDR3 protein: CASRAPWDFGETQYF
clone size: -
V gene: TRBV6-1

CDR3 protein: CASSLPPQGRTEAFF
clone size: -
V gene: TRBV11-2

CDR3 protein: CASSLVLKDGYTF
clone size: many
V gene: TRBV5-1

CDR3 protein: CAISESAGEGEQYF
clone size: many
V gene: TRBV10-3

CDR3 protein: CATEVINSPLHF
clone size: -
V gene: TRBV7-9

CDR3 protein: CASSLSAGRTDTQYF
clone size: -
V gene: TRBV7-2

CDR3 protein: CASSQVWDRANIQYF
clone size: few
V gene: TRBV3-1

CDR3 protein: CASSPRSAVYEQYF
clone size: -
V gene: TRBV4-2

CDR3 protein: CASSPYPARTYEQYF
clone size: many
V gene: TRBV12-3/TRBV12-4

CDR3 protein: CASSLAETGFSYNEQFF
clone size: few
V gene: TRBV7-9

CDR3 protein: CASSLLSQGRSYNSPLHF
clone size: -
V gene: TRBV12-3/TRBV12-4

CDR3 protein: CSALEAQQFF
clone size: -
V gene: TRBV20-1

CDR3 protein: CSARRLAGGSTDTQYF
clone size: -
V gene: TRBV20-1

CDR3 protein: CSASPFFKRGNTEAFF
clone size: -
V gene: TRBV20-1

CDR3 protein: CASSRLSGSYEQFF
clone size: -
V gene: TRBV28

CDR3 protein: CATSSSAKNYGYTF
clone size: -
V gene: TRBV10-3

CDR3 protein: CARSWDTSNTGELFF
clone size: -
V gene: TRBV14